This T cell receptor beta chain originates from a study of identical twins. Study-wide results and caveats: Shared out-of-frame alpha sequences (those common to twins) showed excess low generation probability. In cord blood, abundant beta clonotypes had fewer insertions; memory showed no trend. Conclusions were based on cross-sectional statistical analysis, without following the same donors.

CDR1 and CDR2 (germline): MNHNS, SASEGT. The CDR3 is 13 residues long. Trimming at V came to 5 bases and at J to 10 bases, leaving 8 bases not matched to a gene. Unique molecular identifiers were present on the cDNA, and a universal primer site came from template switching. Via MiXCR, TCRdb re-called the 5' RACE reads, giving one row per CDR3 protein. The sample records approximately 890,000 distinct CDR3 sequences, roughly an eighth being singletons. Notes on this clonotype: Its antigen is not known.

These same data were also listed under a study on yellow fever vaccine responses in identical twins.

The gene calls are TRBV6-1 and TRBJ2-1; 7 bases fit TRBD1. The sequence was obtained from a young woman in good health. Sequenced material: PBMCs. The CDR3 sequence: CASSPGQRKEQFF. CDR3 nucleotide sequence: TGTGCCAGCAGTCCGGGACAGCGAAAAGAGCAGTTCTTC.